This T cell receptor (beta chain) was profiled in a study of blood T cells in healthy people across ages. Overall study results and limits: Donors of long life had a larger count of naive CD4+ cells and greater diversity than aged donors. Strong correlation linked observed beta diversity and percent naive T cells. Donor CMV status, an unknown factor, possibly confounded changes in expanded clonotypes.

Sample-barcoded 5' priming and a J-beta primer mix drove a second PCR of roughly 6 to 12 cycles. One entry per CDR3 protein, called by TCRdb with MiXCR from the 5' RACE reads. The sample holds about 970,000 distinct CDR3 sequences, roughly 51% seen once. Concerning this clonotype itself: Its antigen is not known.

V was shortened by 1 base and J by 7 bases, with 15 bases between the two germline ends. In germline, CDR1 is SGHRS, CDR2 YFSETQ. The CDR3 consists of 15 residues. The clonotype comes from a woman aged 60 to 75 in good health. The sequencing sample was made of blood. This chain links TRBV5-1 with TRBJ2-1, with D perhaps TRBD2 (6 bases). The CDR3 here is CASSLWRADSNEQFF. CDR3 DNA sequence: TGCGCCAGCAGCTTGTGGAGGGCCGATAGTAATGAGCAGTTCTTC.